The present entry profiles one T cell receptor beta chain with its context. Its antigen is as yet unknown. This sample was taken from a study of graft-versus-host responses after intestinal transplantation. Study observations and caveats: Detected in recipient marrow were GvH clones, some of which were first observed in ileum or blood.

J gave up 1 base and V 4 bases, and 4 bases lay outside the gene matches. This CDR3 comprises 14 residues. The germline V gene has CDR1 SGHNT and CDR2 YYREEE (reference sequence). TCRdb's table, derived via immunoSEQ multiplex PCR, lists solely in-frame clones and lacks some. The top ten hold 0.15% to 0.2% of the sample, which has approximately 88,000 clones, approximately 94% seen once. Specimen: unstimulated CD4+ T cells sorted from spleen or lymph node cells, collected before transplant. The chain is built from TRBV5-4 and TRBJ1-1; TRBD1 matches at 7 bases. The receptor was derived from a human donor who was the organ donor for an intestinal transplant. DNA for the CDR3: TGTGCCAGCAGCCCGGGGGACAGGAACACTGAAGCTTTCTTT. Translated, it gives CASSPGDRNTEAFF.